Presented here are 18 T cell receptor beta chains from one specimen sequenced in a study of regulatory T cells in long-lasting Graves disease (dated by TCRdb to the early 2020s). The library was made by multiplex PCR. The instrument was an Illumina HiSeq 4000. CDR3 regions were amplified by Arm-PCR with iRepertoire HTBI primers to construct TCR beta libraries. TCRdb redid the processing of the public reads, applying fastp at Q25 and MiXCR, and retained in-frame beta chains. Records with the same CDR3 protein are collapsed into one entry carrying the most frequent genes and DNA. This sample comprises some 340,000 distinct CDR3 sequences, approximately 23% of them detected only once. In total, the top ten clones hold approximately 30% of the sample. The time point label for this specimen denotes: persistent/refractory GD, antithyroid drugs over 5 years with positive TRAb. For both TCR sequencing and RNA sequencing, RNA was extracted from PBMCs using TRIzol.

Sequencing was performed on peripheral blood mononuclear cells (PBMCs), taken when the disease was refractory, from a patient treated with antithyroid drugs. The receptors shown here come from a woman aged 40 to 55 with Graves disease. Donor details come from another sample of the same person, matched by shared clones.

This clonotype was seen repeatedly, ten times or more. This chain uses TRBV28 with TRBJ2-7, with TRBD2 identical over 11 bases. In germline, CDR1 is MDHEN, CDR2 SYDVKM. V shed 3 bases and J 1 base; nucleotides not matched to a gene: 2. This CDR3 comprises 15 residues. Here the CDR3 reads CASSFGTSGSYEQYF. The CDR3 DNA sequence: TGTGCCAGCAGTTTCGGGACTAGCGGTTCCTACGAGCAGTACTTC.

The table lists this clonotype with many counts. This chain uses TRBV15 with TRBJ2-7, with TRBD2 as a possible D gene (5 bases). From germline, CDR1 is LNHNV and CDR2 YYDKDF (reference sequence). This CDR3 has 14 amino acids. Trimming removed 1 base from V and 4 bases from J, with 11 bases in between. The CDR3 nucleotides are TGTGCCACCAGCAGAGGGACTTTGGGTTACGAGCAGTACTTC. Amino acids: CATSRGTLGYEQYF.

This clonotype has only a few counts. The chain combines TRBV7-8 with TRBJ2-7; D not resolved. Per germline, CDR1 SGHVS and CDR2 FQNEAQ. This CDR3 has 13 residues. V shed 3 bases and J shed 6 bases, with 12 bases lying between them. CDR3 nucleotide sequence: TGTGCCAGCAGCTTTGGACCGCCTGTCGAGCAGTACTTC. As protein: CASSFGPPVEQYF.

This clonotype has just a few counts. V gene TRBV5-1 combines with J gene TRBJ2-7; 9 bases line up with TRBD2. The V gene's germline CDR1 is SGHRS and CDR2 YFSETQ. With 0 bases clipped from V and 4 bases from J, the junction kept 8 bases outside the gene matches. The CDR3 runs 16 residues. CDR3 region: CASSLVGSGSGYEQYF. CDR3 sequence (DNA): TGCGCCAGCAGCTTGGTGGGTAGCGGGAGTGGGTACGAGCAGTACTTC.

This chain joins TRBV6-5 and TRBJ2-5; no firm D call. The CDR3 runs 16 residues. V was shortened by 0 bases and J by 2 bases, with 13 bases between the two germline ends. CDR1 is MNHEY and CDR2 is SVGAGI in the germline V gene. For the CDR3, the DNA is TGTGCCAGCAGTTACTCGAGGACGGCAGAACAAGAGACCCAGTACTTC. As protein: CASSYSRTAEQETQYF.

In this sample, this clonotype turned up a few times. V and J are TRBV5-1 and TRBJ2-5, with D possibly TRBD1 on 5 matching bases. Germline lookup yields CDR1 SGHRS and CDR2 YFSETQ. Trimming cost V 3 bases and J 1 base, with 10 bases left between them. CDR3 length: 14 residues. CDR3 region: CASSSGRGQETQYF. In nucleotides, the CDR3 is TGCGCCAGCAGCTCGGGTAGGGGCCAAGAGACCCAGTACTTC.

Many counts were recorded for this clonotype. V usage is TRBV12-3 or TRBV12-4 and J usage is TRBJ1-1; 9 positions match TRBD1. Unmatched junction bases numbered 4, after V lost 7 bases and J lost 4 bases. The CDR3 covers 13 residues. The CDR3 region is CASNGQGTTEAFF. Written as DNA, the CDR3 is TGTGCCAGCAATGGACAGGGGACCACTGAAGCTTTCTTT.

This clonotype was seen only a few times. The chain has TRBV3-1 and TRBJ2-2, with 7 bases that match TRBD1. CDR1 and CDR2 (germline): LGHDT, YNNKEL (reference sequence). V lost 3 bases to trimming and J lost 7 bases; unmatched junction nucleotides: 5. The CDR3 length is 14 residues. For the CDR3, the DNA is TGTGCCAGCAGCCACCACAGGGGAATCGGGGAGCTGTTTTTT. Its translation is CASSHHRGIGELFF.

J is TRBJ1-5 and V is TRBV6-6; D may be TRBD1 (5 bases). Trimming pared 0 bases from V and 7 bases from J, leaving 19 bases between. CDR3 length: 17 residues. Germline V CDR1 and CDR2: MNHNY, SVGAGI (reference sequence). The CDR3 loop reads CASSYSLGGGKHQPQHF. The DNA for the CDR3 is TGTGCCAGCAGTTACTCGCTCGGGGGAGGGAAGCACCAGCCCCAGCATTTT.

The chain couples TRBV6-5 to TRBJ2-2; D is ambiguous. V lost 0 bases, J lost 6 bases, and 11 bases lay in between. The CDR3 is made up of 15 amino acids. CDR1 and CDR2 (germline): MNHEY, SVGAGI. CDR3 coding DNA: TGTGCCAGCAGTTACTCGGTGGTGGCCCCCGGGGAGCTGTTTTTT. It codes for CASSYSVVAPGELFF.

This chain joins TRBV6-5 and TRBJ2-1; no definite D call. The germline V gene has CDR1 MNHEY and CDR2 SVGAGI. The germline V and J ends were trimmed by 0 bases and 5 bases, with 5 bases remaining between them. The CDR3 is 13 residues long. The CDR3 region is CASSYSTNNEQFF. In nucleotides, the CDR3 is TGTGCCAGCAGTTACTCGACCAACAATGAGCAGTTCTTC.

This clonotype occurred many times. The chain employs TRBV29-1 and TRBJ2-7; TRBD2 might be the D (6 bases). The V end lost 1 base, the J end lost 1 base, and 8 bases lay between the germline ends. The germline V gene has CDR1 SQVTM and CDR2 ANQGSEA. CDR3 length: 13 amino acids. The CDR3 is CSVEGGTSYEQYF. CDR3 DNA: TGCAGCGTTGAAGGGGGGACTTCCTACGAGCAGTACTTC.

This clonotype was seen many times. The chain is built from TRBV28 and TRBJ2-7; D not resolved. V gave up 1 base and J gave up 2 bases, with 12 bases separating them. CDR3 size: 15 residues. Germline V gives CDR1 MDHEN, CDR2 SYDVKM. The CDR3 nucleotides are TGTGCCAGCAGTTTATCAGCCCCACTTGCCTACGAGCAGTACTTC. Its protein product is CASSLSAPLAYEQYF.

The CDR3 DNA reads as TGTGCCAGTAGACGAGGACAGGGAATTCCGGAGCTGTTTTTT. Translated: CASRRGQGIPELFF. This sequence joins TRBV19 and TRBJ2-2, with 8 bases identical to TRBD1. V dropped 6 bases and J dropped 10; count of bases not matched to a gene: 10. CDR1 and CDR2 (germline): LNHDA, SQIVND (reference sequence). The CDR3 is 14 amino acids.

This clonotype was picked up a small number of times. The chain carries TRBV4-1 and TRBJ2-5, with 7 bases identical to TRBD1. The CDR3 extends over 14 amino acids. The ends lost 1 base at V and 7 bases at J; junction bases unmatched: 6. Germline V lookup: CDR1 MGHRA, CDR2 YSYEKL. In DNA form, the CDR3 reads TGCGCCAGCAGCCAAGGGGACAGCCTGGGGACCCAGTACTTC. This sequence encodes CASSQGDSLGTQYF.

The chain uses TRBV6-1 and TRBJ2-2; D may be TRBD2 (6 bases). Deletions cut 7 bases from V and 8 bases from J, with 14 bases between. The germline V gene has CDR1 MNHNS and CDR2 SASEGT. This CDR3 contains 13 residues. The CDR3 is CASTRLVGGELFF. In DNA, the CDR3 is TGTGCCAGCACGCGACTAGTCGGGGGGGAGCTGTTTTTT.

The gene calls are TRBV6-1 and TRBJ2-3, with D perhaps matching TRBD1 or TRBD2 (5 bases each). The CDR3 has 12 residues. Per germline, CDR1 MNHNS and CDR2 SASEGT. Between the trimmed V and J ends, which lost 5 bases and 4 bases, there was a span of 7 bases. The CDR3 DNA reads as TGTGCCAGCAGTAGAGGGGCAGATACGCAGTATTTT. It codes for CASSRGADTQYF.

This sequence joins TRBV19 and TRBJ2-7; maybe TRBD2 (5 bases). The CDR3 has 16 residues. Germline V gives CDR1 LNHDA, CDR2 SQIVND (reference sequence). Deletions cut 5 bases from V and 3 bases from J, with 20 bases between. The CDR3, as DNA: TGTGCCAGTAGTCCCTGCTTTCCGGCTAGCTTCTACGAGCAGTACTTC. Encoded protein: CASSPCFPASFYEQYF.